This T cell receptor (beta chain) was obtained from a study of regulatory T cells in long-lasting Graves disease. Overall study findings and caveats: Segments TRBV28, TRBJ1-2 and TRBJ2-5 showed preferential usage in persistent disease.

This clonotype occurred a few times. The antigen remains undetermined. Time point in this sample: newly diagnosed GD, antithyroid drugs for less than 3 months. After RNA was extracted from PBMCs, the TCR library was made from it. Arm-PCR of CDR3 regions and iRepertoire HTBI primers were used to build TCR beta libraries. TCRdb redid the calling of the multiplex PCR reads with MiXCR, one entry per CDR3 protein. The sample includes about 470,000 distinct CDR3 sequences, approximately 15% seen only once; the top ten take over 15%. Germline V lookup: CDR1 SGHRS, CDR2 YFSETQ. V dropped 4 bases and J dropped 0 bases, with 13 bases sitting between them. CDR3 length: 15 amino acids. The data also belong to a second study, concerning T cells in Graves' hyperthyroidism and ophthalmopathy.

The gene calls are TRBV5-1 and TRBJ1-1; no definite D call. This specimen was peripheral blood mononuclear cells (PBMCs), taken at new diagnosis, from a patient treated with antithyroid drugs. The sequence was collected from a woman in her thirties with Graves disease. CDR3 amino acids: CASSPLTVLNTEAFF. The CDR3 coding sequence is TGCGCCAGCAGCCCACTTACGGTCTTGAACACTGAAGCTTTCTTT.